The source of this T cell receptor beta chain is a study of CD8 T cells in Susac syndrome. Sequencing of TCR beta was carried out in blood CD8+ and CD4+ T cells. Multiple sclerosis controls were treatment-naive patients with stable or active relapsing-remitting disease. Both CD4+ and CD8+ T cells were negatively isolated, and TEMRA cells underwent FACS enrichment. Germline V CDR1 and CDR2: MNHEY, SVGEGT. V was shortened by 5 bases and J by 7 bases, with 14 bases between the two germline ends. The CDR3 is 13 residues long. RNA was extracted with the RNeasy kit, and a quantity of about 0.5 to 1 ug was reverse transcribed using random hexamers. Across 54 Vbeta and 13 Jbeta, TCR beta CDR3 was amplified with immunoSEQ multiplex PCR. TCRdb processed the immunoSEQ multiplex PCR reads anew with MiXCR; each CDR3 protein has one entry. Here the sample spans more than 95,000 distinct CDR3 sequences, 85% to 95% being singletons.

The sequence was obtained from a human donor with multiple sclerosis. V and J are TRBV6-2 or TRBV6-3 and TRBJ1-1; D possibly corresponds to TRBD1 (6 bases). Material for sequencing was CD4+ T cells from PBMCs. The CDR3 loop reads CASSRPQGYEAFF. The CDR3 nucleotides are TGTGCCAGCAGTCGCCCACAGGGATATGAAGCTTTCTTT.